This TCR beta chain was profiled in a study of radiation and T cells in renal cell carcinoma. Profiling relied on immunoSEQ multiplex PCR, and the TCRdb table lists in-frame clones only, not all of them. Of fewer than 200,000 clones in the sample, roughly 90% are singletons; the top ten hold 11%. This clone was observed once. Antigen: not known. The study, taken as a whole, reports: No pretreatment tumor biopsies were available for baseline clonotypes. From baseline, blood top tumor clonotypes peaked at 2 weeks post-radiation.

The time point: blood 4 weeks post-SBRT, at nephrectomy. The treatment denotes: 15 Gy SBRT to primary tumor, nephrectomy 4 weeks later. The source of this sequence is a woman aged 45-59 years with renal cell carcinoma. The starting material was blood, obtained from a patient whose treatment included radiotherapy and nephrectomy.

In nucleotides, the CDR3 is TGTGCCATCAGTGAGACAGGGGCAGATACGCAGTATTTT. Protein sequence: CAISETGADTQYF. V and J are TRBV10-3 and TRBJ2-3; TRBD1 matches 7 bases. V shed 2 bases, J shed 4 bases, and the junction held 0 bases outside the gene matches. CDR3 length equals 13 residues. CDR1 is ENHRY and CDR2 is SYGVKD in the germline V gene.